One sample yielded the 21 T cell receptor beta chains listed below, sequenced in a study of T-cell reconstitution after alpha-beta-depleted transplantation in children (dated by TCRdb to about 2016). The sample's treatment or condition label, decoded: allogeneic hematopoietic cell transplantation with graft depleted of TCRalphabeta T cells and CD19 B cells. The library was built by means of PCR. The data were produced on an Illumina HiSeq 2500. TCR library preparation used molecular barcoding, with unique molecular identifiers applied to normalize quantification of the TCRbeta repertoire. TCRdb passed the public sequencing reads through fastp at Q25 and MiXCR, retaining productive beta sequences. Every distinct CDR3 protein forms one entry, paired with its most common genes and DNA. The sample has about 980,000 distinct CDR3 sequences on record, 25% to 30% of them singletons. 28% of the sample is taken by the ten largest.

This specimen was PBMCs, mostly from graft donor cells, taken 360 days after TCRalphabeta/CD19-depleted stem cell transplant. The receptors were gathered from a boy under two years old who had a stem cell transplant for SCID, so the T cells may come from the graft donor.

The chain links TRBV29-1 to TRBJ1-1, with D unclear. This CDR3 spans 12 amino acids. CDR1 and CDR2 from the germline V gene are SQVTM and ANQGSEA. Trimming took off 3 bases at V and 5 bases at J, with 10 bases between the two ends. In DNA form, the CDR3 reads TGCAGCGTTGACACGGGAGAAACTGAAGCTTTCTTT. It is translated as CSVDTGETEAFF.

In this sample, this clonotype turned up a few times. The chain's CDR3 is CASSLESRANTGELFF. CDR3 DNA sequence: TGTGCCAGCAGTTTAGAGTCCAGGGCGAACACCGGGGAGCTGTTTTTT. V gene TRBV12-3 or TRBV12-4 combines with J gene TRBJ2-2, with D possibly being TRBD1 (5 bases). CDR3 length equals 16 residues. Trimming pared 1 base from V and 0 bases from J, leaving 9 bases between.

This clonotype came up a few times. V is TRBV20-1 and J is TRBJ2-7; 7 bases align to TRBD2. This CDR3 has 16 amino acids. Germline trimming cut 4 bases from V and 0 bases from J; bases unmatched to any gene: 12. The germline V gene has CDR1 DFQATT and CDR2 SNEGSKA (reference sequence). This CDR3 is CSATGRGSYNSYEQYF. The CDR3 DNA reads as TGCAGTGCTACAGGGCGGGGGAGCTACAACTCCTACGAGCAGTACTTC.

Here the CDR3 reads CSARGWRGGYNEQFF. The CDR3 DNA follows: TGCAGTGCTAGAGGCTGGCGGGGGGGATACAATGAGCAGTTCTTC. J is TRBJ2-1 and V is TRBV20-1; the match to TRBD2 covers 9 bases. This CDR3 has 15 residues. In germline, CDR1 is DFQATT, CDR2 SNEGSKA (reference sequence). V lost 1 base and J lost 4; bases outside the gene matches: 5.

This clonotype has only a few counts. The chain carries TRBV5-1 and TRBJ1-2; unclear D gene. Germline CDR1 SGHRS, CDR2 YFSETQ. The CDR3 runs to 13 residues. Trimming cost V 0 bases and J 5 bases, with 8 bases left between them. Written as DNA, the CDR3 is TGCGCCAGCAGCTTGGATGGGGAATATGGCTACACCTTC. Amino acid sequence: CASSLDGEYGYTF. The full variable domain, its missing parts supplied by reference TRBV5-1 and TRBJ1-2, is KAGVTQTPRYLIKTRGQQVTLSCSPISGHRSVSWYQQTPGQGLQFLFEYFSETQRNKGNFPGRFSGRQFSNSRSEMNVSTLELGDSALYLCASSLDGEYGYTFGSGTRLTVV.

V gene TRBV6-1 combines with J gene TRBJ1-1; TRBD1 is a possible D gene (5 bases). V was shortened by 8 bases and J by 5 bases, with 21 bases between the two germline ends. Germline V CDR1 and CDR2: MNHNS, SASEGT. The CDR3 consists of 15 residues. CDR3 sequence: CASGGRDRWWTEAFF. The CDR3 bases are TGTGCCAGCGGGGGTCGAGACCGGTGGTGGACTGAAGCTTTCTTT.

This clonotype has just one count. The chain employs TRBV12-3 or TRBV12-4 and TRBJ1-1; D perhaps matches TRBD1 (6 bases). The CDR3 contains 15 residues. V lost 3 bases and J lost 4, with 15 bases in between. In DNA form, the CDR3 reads TGTGCCAGCAGTTTCCGGACAGCCTGGGGCACTGAAGCTTTCTTT. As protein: CASSFRTAWGTEAFF.

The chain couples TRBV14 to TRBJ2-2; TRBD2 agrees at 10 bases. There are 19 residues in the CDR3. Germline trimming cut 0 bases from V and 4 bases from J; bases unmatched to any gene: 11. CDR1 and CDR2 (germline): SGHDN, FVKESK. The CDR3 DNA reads TGTGCCAGCAGCCAAGATACGACAGATAGCGGGGGGTTCACCGGGGAGCTGTTTTTT. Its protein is CASSQDTTDSGGFTGELFF.

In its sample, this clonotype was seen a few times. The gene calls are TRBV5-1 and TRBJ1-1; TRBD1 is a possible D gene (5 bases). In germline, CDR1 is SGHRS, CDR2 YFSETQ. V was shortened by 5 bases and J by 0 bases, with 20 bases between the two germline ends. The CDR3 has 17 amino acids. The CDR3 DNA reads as TGCGCCAGCAGGCGCGACAGTACCTCTTTTATGAACACTGAAGCTTTCTTT. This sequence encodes CASRRDSTSFMNTEAFF.

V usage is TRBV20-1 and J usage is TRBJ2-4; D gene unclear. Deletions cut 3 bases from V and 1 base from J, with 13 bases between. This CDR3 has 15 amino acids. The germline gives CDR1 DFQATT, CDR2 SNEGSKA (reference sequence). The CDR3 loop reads CSASDGSLAKNIQYF. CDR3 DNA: TGCAGTGCTAGCGACGGTAGCTTGGCCAAAAACATTCAGTACTTC.

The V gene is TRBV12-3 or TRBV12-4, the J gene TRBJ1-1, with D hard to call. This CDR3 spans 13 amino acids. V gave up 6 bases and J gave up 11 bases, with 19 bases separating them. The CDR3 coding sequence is TGTGCCAGCAGCCTGACCGGGAGGCCTGGGGCTTTCTTT. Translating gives CASSLTGRPGAFF.

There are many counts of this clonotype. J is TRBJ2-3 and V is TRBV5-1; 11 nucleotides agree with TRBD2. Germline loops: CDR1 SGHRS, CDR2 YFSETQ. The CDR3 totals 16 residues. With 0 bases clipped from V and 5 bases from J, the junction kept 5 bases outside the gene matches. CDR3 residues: CASSLDSGGAGDTQYF. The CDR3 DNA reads TGCGCCAGCAGCTTGGATAGCGGGGGGGCGGGAGATACGCAGTATTTT.

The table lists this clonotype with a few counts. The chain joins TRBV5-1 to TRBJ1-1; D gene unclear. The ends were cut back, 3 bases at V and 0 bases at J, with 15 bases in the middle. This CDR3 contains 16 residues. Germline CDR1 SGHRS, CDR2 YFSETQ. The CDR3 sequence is CASSSDVGLMNTEAFF. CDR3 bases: TGCGCCAGCAGCTCGGACGTCGGCCTCATGAACACTGAAGCTTTCTTT.

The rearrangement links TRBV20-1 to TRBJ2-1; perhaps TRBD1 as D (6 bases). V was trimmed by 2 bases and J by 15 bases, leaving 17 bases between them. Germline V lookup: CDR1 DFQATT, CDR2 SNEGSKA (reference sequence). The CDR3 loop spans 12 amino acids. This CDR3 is CSARRQVLTRFF. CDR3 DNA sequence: TGCAGTGCTAGAAGACAGGTACTGACTCGGTTCTTC.

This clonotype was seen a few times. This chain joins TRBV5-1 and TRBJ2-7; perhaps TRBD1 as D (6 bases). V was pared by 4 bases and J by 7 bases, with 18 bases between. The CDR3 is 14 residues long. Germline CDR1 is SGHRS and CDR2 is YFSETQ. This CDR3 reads CASSPRDTSTEQYF. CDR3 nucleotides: TGCGCCAGCAGCCCAAGGGACACGTCGACGGAGCAGTACTTC.

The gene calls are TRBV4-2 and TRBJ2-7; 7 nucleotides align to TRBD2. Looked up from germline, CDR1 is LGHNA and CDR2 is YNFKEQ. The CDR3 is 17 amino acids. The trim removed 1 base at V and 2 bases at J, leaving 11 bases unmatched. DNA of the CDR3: TGTGCCAGCAGCCAAGGGGTCCTTGGCGGGGGACCCTACGAGCAGTACTTC. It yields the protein CASSQGVLGGGPYEQYF.

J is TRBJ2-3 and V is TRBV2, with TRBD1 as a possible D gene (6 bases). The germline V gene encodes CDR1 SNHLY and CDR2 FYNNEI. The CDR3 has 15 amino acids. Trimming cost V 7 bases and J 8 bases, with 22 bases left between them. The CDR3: CASKAGVLSTGTQYF. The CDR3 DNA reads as TGTGCCAGCAAGGCAGGGGTTCTCTCTACGGGTACGCAGTATTTT.

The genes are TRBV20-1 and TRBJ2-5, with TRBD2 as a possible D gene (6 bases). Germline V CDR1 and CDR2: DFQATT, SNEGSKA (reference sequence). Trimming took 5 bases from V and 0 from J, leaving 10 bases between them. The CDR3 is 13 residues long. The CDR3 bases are TGCAGTGCTCACCGACTAGACCAAGAGACCCAGTACTTC. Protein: CSAHRLDQETQYF.

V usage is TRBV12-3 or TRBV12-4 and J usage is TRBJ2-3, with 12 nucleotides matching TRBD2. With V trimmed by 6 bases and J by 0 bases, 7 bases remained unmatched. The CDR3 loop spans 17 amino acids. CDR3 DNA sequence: TGTGCCAGCAGCCGACTAGCGGGGGCCGCTAGCACAGATACGCAGTATTTT. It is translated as CASSRLAGAASTDTQYF.

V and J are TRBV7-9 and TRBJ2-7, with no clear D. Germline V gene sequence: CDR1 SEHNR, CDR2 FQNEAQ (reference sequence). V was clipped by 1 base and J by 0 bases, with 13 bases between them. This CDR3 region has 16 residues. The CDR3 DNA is TGTGCCAGCAGCTTAGTCCGATCACGGAACTCCTACGAGCAGTACTTC. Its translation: CASSLVRSRNSYEQYF.

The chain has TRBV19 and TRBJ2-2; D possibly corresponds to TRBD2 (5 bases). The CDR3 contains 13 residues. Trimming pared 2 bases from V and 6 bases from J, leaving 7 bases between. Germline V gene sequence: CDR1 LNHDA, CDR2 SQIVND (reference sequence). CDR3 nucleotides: TGTGCCAGTAGTATAAGGAGGTCCGGGGAGCTGTTTTTT. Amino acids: CASSIRRSGELFF.